Detailed here is one TCR beta chain. There are a few counts of this clone. The antigen it recognizes is unknown. Per-base quality was not reported, and no clone a single base away is much larger than it. These data belong to a study of cytomegalovirus exposure and HLA in healthy donors listed by TCRdb under 2017. Background on the whole study: According to an earlier analysis of several hundred of the donors, about 179 million T cells yielded over 90 million unique TCR beta sequences and around 300 Gb of sequence data. Class I and class II HLA loci were covered by the typing at four-digit resolution. An early release that covered several hundred HLA-typed donors contained approximately 300 gigabases of sequencing data and around 80 million unique TCR sequences. An earlier analysis of approximately 630 of the donors applied high-throughput TCR beta sequencing to assess whether each TCR beta V gene segment acted as functional or pseudogenic. To predict cytomegalovirus infection status, the study brought together high-throughput TCR immunosequencing, statistical association of individual TCRs with disease status, and machine learning. Besides the first cohort of roughly 660 subjects, a separate validation cohort made up of about 120 different subjects was used. Donor age, sex, ethnicity and CMV serostatus were compiled alongside the repertoire data. Rather than using new phenotypic data, the later analysis identified candidate immune exposures from TCR beta sequences and from how often those sequences occurred across donors. The study used immunosequencing to profile the T cell repertoires of several hundred subjects and linked those repertoires to cytomegalovirus serostatus. The study was designed to test whether signatures of past pathogen exposure could be identified by cataloging public T cell receptors. The genetic ancestry cluster associated with self-reported Caucasian donors included 80% to 90% of the 398 genotyped donors. Among around 400 genotyped donors of the cohort, an average of about 220,000 unique TCR beta nucleotide sequences was sequenced per donor, of which approximately 19% were non-productive. A later analysis re-examined previously published TCR beta repertoires from about 700 donors and added high-resolution HLA genotyping to investigate patterns of TCR occurrence. The number of typed donors differed by locus: about 629-630 for A, B, C, DRB1 and DQB1; approximately 540 for DQA1; 600 to 610 for DPA1; and roughly 490 for DPB1. All discovery cohort repertoires had been generated on a single sequencing platform. Because of strong linkage in the cohort, roughly 5 DR-DQ haplotypes were treated as single units for association and clustering. A later genetic analysis used genome-wide SNP genotypes for about 60% of the roughly 670 donors, treating that subset as a discovery cohort. Broader findings and caveats from the paper: Seventeen rarely observed V segments, including chromosome 9 orphons, were excluded from the earlier analysis of several hundred of the donors because counts were too low. CMV serostatus was the only immune exposure information available for the cohort. In vitro tests confirmed that a few of the cytomegalovirus-associated TCR beta chains recognize cytomegalovirus antigens. Because the 87-base-pair reads could not distinguish some IMGT-functional V segments, including TRBV6-2 and TRBV6-3, those segments were excluded. A total of fewer than 200 TCR beta chains were listed by the study as associated with cytomegalovirus. Correlated functional status among segregating V segments might reflect linkage disequilibrium, but an unknown experimental factor could not be ruled out. Assigning TCR associations to individual alleles was difficult when HLA alleles, especially DR and DQ, strongly co-occurred. Across donors, most TCR sequences were observed very rarely, whereas some public TCRs were present in many individuals. In a later analysis, HLA-associated TCR beta chains were found to be more clonally expanded and to have lower generation probabilities than equally common non-associated chains. Because some donors lacked HLA typing at each locus, the association tests relied only on the typed subset. In an earlier analysis of around 600 of the donors, most TCR beta V segments appeared in productive rearrangements about 90% or about 30% of the time, broadly matching IMGT annotations. A later analysis found that most CMV-associated TCR beta chains appeared HLA-restricted, with HLA associations seemingly driven largely by CMV exposure. At a false discovery rate of 0.05, a later analysis linked 15,000 to 20,000 TCR beta sequences to specific HLA alleles. A further reported finding was that TCR beta sequences accurately predicted the HLA-A and HLA-B alleles for most subjects in the first cohort. The authors suggested that the approach could potentially be generalized to other disease states and immunological phenotypes. A cluster of highly shared sequence variants was judged likely to represent a technical artifact of the sequencing pipeline. The presence/absence analyses assumed that sequencing depth was roughly uniform across donors, and that assumption may not be true. According to a later genetic analysis, donors in an Asian-associated ancestry cluster had fewer N-insertions in productive TCRs than the approximately 670-donor mean. Several of the top co-occurrence clusters appeared to be linked to parvovirus B19, influenza, CMV and Epstein-Barr virus, according to a later analysis. Cytomegalovirus status was reported to be diagnosed by the classifier with high specificity and sensitivity in both the original and validation cohorts. According to a later analysis, TCR association rates differed among HLA loci, with DRB1 alleles showing the most associated TCRs and HLA-C alleles showing the fewest. In this cohort, only TCR beta chains were sequenced, and detectable features were limited by the absence of alpha or paired-chain data. V-gene and J-gene trimming of TCR beta chains was associated with a missense DCLRE1C variant in a later genetic analysis, and the association was replicated in an independent cohort.

In total, 666 healthy bone marrow donors made up the cohort. At the time of sampling, all cohort members were nominally healthy, though unrecorded immune exposures were likely present. The donor tested CMV seropositive, placing the donor among the 250 to 300 seropositive members of the cohort. Every donor gave a peripheral blood sample, and the peripheral blood mononuclear cells from that sample were used for TCR beta sequencing. The Qiagen DNeasy Blood Extraction Kit was used to extract genomic DNA from the blood cell samples. Library preparation employed the immunoSEQ multiplex PCR assay. For the multiplex PCR, a mixture combining 60 forward primers for TCR Vbeta segments and 13 reverse primers for TCR Jbeta segments was used. A multiplex PCR assay on genomic DNA amplified the CDR3 region of rearranged TCR beta genes. The amplified TCR beta libraries were sequenced on the Illumina HiSeq System as 87-base-pair reads. The original pipeline was this. In a later analysis, 70 million to 95 million unique TCR beta chains were counted across the approximately 620 repertoires, and roughly 11 million of these chains were shared by at least two donors. A nearest-neighbor algorithm error-corrected the raw reads and collapsed the reads into unique sequences, merging closely related sequences to remove PCR and sequencing errors. CDR3 sequences were aligned to IMGT reference sequences to assign V, D and J gene segments. For a sequence to be retained, at least a six-nucleotide match to both a V gene segment and a J gene segment was required. A rearrangement was called productive if the CDR3 had no stop codons and remained in frame with V and J, and every other rearrangement was called non-productive. CDR3 was defined by IMGT convention, running from the second conserved V-encoded cysteine to the conserved J-encoded phenylalanine. In an earlier analysis of roughly 610 of the donors, sequences lacking an unambiguous match to a single V gene segment were excluded. An earlier analysis of a few hundred of the donors classified V segments as functional when productive rearrangements were above 56.7% and as segregating when the standard deviation between donors was above 5%. A statistical classification framework was built for diagnosing cytomegalovirus status from the catalog of TCR beta chain sequences. In a later analysis, TCR nucleotide sequences were compared against IMGT/GENE-DB human TR gene sequences so that V and J genes could be assigned. The TCRdist pipeline was used in a later analysis to assign CDR3 sequences and most-parsimonious VDJ recombination scenarios. A later analysis defined each TCR beta chain by its CDR3 amino acid sequence plus V-gene family, and excluded reads lacking a unique V-gene family. To address suspected cross-contamination and a sequencing artifact, a later analysis removed around 590 highly shared, low-generation-probability nucleotide sequences. In a later analysis, a clonal expansion index was calculated for each public chain from normalized within-repertoire ranks of inferred template counts. In a later analysis, generation probabilities were computed using a VDJ recombination model fitted to out-of-frame rearrangements, and the results were checked against IGoR. In a later analysis, TCR-TCR, TCR-HLA and TCR-CMV co-occurrence was scored with hypergeometric tests, and a repertoire-size bias correction was applied to TCR pairs. A later analysis estimated false discovery rates by permuting HLA or CMV assignments 20 times. A later analysis grouped co-occurring TCRs with DBSCAN, adding TCRdist sequence similarity when clustering within HLA-allele-positive subsets. Co-occurrence clustering excluded repertoires with fewer than 30,000 or more than 120,000 public chains, plus five with anomalous nucleotide sharing. TCRdb carries this immuneACCESS record with in-frame sequences only. Its versions omit some clonotypes, under half of them owing to an unresolved V gene in the studies checked, with the rest unexplained. Clone size and the V and J calls come from that table; the DNA yielded D and trimming. The table for this sample lists 130,000 or so clones; more than 65% of them were counted only once. The top ten clones comprise 2.5% to 3% of the sample.

Taken from cysteine to phenylalanine, the CDR3 has 17 residues. The read is trimmed to its CDR3 DNA, 51 bases read in frame from base 1. After removal of 3 bases from V and 4 bases from J, the junction retains 9 bases not matched to a gene. CDR1 SGHRS and CDR2 YFSETQ are derived from the germline V gene. The clonotype comes from a woman aged 18-29 years in good health and CMV-seropositive. Sequenced sample: PBMCs. The rearrangement joined TRBV5-1 to TRBJ2-2; 10 bases in the middle match TRBD1. The CDR3 reads as follows: CASSSNLRTGGTGELFF. The DNA sequence is as follows: TGCGCCAGCAGCTCGAATTTAAGGACAGGGGGCACCGGGGAGCTGTTTTTT.